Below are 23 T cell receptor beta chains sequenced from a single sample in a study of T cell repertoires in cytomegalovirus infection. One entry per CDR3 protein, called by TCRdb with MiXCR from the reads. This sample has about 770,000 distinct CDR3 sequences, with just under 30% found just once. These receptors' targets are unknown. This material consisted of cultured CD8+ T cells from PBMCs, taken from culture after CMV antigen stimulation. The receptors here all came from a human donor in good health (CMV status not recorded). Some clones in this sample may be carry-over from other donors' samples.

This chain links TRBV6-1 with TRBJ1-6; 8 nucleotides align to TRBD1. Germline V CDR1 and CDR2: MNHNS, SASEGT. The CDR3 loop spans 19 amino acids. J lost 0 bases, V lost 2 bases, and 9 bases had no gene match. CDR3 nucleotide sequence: TGTGCCAGCAGTGAAAACCGACAGGGGCGAATCTCCTATAATTCACCCCTCCACTTT. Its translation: CASSENRQGRISYNSPLHF.

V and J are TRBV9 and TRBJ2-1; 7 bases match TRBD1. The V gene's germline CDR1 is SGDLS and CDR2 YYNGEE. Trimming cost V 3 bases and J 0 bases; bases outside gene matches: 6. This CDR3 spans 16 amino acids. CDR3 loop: CASSGGTDISYNEQFF. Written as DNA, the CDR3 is TGTGCCAGCAGCGGGGGGACAGATATCTCCTACAATGAGCAGTTCTTC.

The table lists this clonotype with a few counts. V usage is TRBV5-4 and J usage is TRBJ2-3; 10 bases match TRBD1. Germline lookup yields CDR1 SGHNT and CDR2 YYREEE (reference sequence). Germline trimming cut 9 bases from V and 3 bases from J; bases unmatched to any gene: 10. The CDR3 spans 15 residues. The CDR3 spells CAIDSLDRGTDTQYF. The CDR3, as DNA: TGTGCCATCGATAGCCTGGACAGGGGGACAGATACGCAGTATTTT.

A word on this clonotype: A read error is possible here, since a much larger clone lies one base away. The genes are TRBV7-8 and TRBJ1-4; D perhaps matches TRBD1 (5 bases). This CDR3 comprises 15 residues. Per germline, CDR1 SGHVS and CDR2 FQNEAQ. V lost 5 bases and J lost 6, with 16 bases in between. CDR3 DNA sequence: TGTGCCAGCAGCCAACGTCGGCAGGGAGATGAAAAACTGTTTTTT. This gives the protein CASSQRRQGDEKLFF.

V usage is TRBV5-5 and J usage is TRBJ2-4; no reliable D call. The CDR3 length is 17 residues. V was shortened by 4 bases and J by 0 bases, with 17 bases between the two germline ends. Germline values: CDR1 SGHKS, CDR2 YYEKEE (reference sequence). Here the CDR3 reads CASSQELLAKAKNIQYF. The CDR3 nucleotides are TGTGCCAGCAGCCAGGAATTGCTCGCGAAAGCCAAAAACATTCAGTACTTC.

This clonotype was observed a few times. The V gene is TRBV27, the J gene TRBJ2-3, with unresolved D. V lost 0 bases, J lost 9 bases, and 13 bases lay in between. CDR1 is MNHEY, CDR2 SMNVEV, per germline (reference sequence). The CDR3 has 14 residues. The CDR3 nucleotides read TGTGCCAGCAGTTTATCGAGGTGGCAGAACACGCAGTATTTT. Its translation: CASSLSRWQNTQYF.

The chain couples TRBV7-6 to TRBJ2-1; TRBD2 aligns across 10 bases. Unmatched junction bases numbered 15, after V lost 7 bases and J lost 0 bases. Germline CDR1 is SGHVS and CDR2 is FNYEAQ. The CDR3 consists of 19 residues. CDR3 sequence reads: CASIPGASSGGPSYNEQFF. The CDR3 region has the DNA TGTGCCAGCATCCCTGGAGCCTCTAGCGGGGGTCCCTCCTACAATGAGCAGTTCTTC.

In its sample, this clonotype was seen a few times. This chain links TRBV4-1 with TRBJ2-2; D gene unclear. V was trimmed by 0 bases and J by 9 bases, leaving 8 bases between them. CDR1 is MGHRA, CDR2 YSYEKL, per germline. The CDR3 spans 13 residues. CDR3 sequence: CASSQDYPRELFF. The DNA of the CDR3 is TGCGCCAGCAGCCAAGATTACCCCAGGGAGCTGTTTTTT.

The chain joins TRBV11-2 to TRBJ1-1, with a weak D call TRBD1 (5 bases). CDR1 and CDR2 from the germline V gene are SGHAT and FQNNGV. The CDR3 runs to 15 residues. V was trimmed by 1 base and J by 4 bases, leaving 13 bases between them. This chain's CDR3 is CASSLGSREGTEAFF. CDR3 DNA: TGTGCCAGCAGCTTAGGTAGCAGGGAGGGCACTGAAGCTTTCTTT.

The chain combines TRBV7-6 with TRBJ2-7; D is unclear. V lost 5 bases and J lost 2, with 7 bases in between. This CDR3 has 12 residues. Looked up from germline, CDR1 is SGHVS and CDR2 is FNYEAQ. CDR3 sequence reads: CASSPWAYEQYF. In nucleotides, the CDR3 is TGTGCCAGCAGCCCATGGGCCTACGAGCAGTACTTC.

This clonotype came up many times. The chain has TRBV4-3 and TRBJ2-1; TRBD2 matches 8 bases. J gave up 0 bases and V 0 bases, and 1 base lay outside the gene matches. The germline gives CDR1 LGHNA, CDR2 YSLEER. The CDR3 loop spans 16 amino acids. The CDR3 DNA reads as TGCGCCAGCAGCCAAGACGCGGGGGGCTCCTACAATGAGCAGTTCTTC. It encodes CASSQDAGGSYNEQFF.

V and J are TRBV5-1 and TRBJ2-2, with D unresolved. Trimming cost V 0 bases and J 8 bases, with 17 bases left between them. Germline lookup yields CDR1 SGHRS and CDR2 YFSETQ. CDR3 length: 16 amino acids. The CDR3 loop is CASSLVPPRPGGELFF. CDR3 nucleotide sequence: TGCGCCAGCAGCTTGGTCCCGCCCCGGCCCGGGGGGGAGCTGTTTTTT.

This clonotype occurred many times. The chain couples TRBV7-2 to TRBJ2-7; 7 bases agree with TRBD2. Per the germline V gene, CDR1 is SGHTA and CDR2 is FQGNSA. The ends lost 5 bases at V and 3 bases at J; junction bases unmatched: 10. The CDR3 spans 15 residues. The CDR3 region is CASSPGHGGYYEQYV. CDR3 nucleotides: TGTGCCAGCAGCCCGGGCCACGGGGGGTACTACGAGCAGTACGTC.

CDR3 DNA sequence: TGTGCCAGCAGCCAAGAACTAGCGCCTGCCTACGAGCAGTACGTC. Translation gives CASSQELAPAYEQYV. The chain uses TRBV7-2 and TRBJ2-7, with TRBD2 matching over 7 bases. Germline V gives CDR1 SGHTA, CDR2 FQGNSA. Unmatched junction bases numbered 9, after V lost 5 bases and J lost 2 bases. The CDR3 has 15 residues.

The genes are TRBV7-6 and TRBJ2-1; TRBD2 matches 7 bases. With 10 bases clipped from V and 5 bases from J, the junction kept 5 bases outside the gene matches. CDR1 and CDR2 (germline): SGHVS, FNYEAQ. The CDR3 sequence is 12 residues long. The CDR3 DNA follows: TGTGCCAACATACGGGGGGACAATGAGCAGTTCTTC. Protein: CANIRGDNEQFF.

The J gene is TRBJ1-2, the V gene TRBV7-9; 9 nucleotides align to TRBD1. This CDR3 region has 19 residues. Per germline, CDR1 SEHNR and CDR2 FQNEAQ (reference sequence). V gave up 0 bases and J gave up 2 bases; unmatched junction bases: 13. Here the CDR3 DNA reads TGTGCCAGCAGCTTAGCGCTAAGACAGGGGGGATTCCCCAACTATGGCTACACCTTC. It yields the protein CASSLALRQGGFPNYGYTF.

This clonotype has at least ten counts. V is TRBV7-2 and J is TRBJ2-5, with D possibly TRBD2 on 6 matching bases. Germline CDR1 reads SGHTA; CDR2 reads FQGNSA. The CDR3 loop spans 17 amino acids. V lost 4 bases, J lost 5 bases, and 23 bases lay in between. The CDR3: CASSSLYPAGRHETQYF. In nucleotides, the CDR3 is TGTGCCAGCAGCTCCTTATACCCTGCAGGGAGGCACGAGACCCAGTACTTC.

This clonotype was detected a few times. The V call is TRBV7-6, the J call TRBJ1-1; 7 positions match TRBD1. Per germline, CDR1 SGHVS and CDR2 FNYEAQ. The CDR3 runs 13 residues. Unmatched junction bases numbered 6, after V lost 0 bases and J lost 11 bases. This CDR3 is CASSLADRRLAFF. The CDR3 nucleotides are TGTGCCAGCAGCTTAGCGGACAGGCGGTTGGCTTTCTTT.

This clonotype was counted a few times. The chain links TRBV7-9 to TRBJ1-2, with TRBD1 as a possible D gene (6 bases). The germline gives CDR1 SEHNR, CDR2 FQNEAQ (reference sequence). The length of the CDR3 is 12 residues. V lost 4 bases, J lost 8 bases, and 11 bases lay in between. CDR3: CASSWGGAGYTF. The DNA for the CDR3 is TGTGCCAGCAGCTGGGGGGGCGCCGGCTACACCTTC. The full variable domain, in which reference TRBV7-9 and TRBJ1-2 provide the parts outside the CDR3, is DTGVSQNPRHKITKRGQNVTFRCDPISEHNRLYWYRQTLGQGPEFLTYFQNEAQLEKSRLLSDRFSAERPKGSFSTLEIQRTEQGDSAMYLCASSWGGAGYTFGSGTRLTVV.

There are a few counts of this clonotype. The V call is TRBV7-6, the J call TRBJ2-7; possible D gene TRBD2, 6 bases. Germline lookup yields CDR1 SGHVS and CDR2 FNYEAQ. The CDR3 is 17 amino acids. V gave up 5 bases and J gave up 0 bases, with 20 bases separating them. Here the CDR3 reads CASSESLRDGGSYEQYF. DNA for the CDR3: TGTGCCAGCAGCGAAAGCCTCCGGGACGGGGGCTCCTACGAGCAGTACTTC.

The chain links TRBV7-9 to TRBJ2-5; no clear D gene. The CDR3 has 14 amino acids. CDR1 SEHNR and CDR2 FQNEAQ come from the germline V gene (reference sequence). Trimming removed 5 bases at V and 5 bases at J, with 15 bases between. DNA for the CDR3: TGTGCCAGCAGCACTCGACCCCGGGCGGAGACCCAGTACTTC. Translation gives CASSTRPRAETQYF.

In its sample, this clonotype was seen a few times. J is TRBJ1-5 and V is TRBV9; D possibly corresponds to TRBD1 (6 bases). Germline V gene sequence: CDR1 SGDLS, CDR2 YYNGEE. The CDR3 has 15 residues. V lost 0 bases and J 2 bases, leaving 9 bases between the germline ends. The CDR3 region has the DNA TGTGCCAGCAGCGTAGGAGGGGGGGGCAATCAGCCCCAGCATTTT. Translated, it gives CASSVGGGGNQPQHF.

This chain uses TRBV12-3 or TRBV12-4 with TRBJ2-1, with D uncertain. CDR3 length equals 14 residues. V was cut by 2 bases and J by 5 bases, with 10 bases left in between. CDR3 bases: TGTGCCAGCAGTTTATGGAGCCATAACAATGAGCAGTTCTTC. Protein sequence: CASSLWSHNNEQFF.